A selection of T cell receptor beta chains follows, all from one sample in a study of blood T cells in healthy people across ages. Each CDR3 protein gets one entry after TCRdb re-called the 5' RACE reads with MiXCR. Here the sample spans a few hundred thousand distinct CDR3 sequences, approximately 25% being singletons. Sequenced sample: blood. These receptors were collected from a woman in her seventies in good health. Both conserved end residues are part of each CDR3. The D gene is left open where the match is weak. The size entry is marked missing in some rows and otherwise reads once, few, many or a size class.

j_gene	v_gene	abundance	d_gene	CDR3nt	CDR3aa
TRBJ2-3	TRBV6-5	NA	TRBD1	TGTGCCAGCAGACGGACAGGGGGCAGGGTAGATACGCAGTATTTT	CASRRTGGRVDTQYF
TRBJ1-5	TRBV29-1	NA	NA	TGCAGCGTTGGTTCGGACAGCAATCAGCCCCAGCATTTT	CSVGSDSNQPQHF
TRBJ1-2	TRBV5-1	few	TRBD1	TGCGCCAGCAGCAGGACCCCGGGACAGGGAAACTATGGCTACACCTTC	CASSRTPGQGNYGYTF
TRBJ2-4	TRBV7-2	NA	TRBD1	TGTGCCAGCAGCTTAAACAGGGGAAAAAACATTCAGTACTTC	CASSLNRGKNIQYF
TRBJ2-1	TRBV29-1	NA	TRBD1	TGCAGCGTTGAGGTCGGGACAGAAATTTACAATGAGCAGTTCTTC	CSVEVGTEIYNEQFF
TRBJ1-4	TRBV10-3	NA	NA	TGTGCCATCAGTGAATCCGGCAGCCTTAATGAAACACTGTTTTTT	CAISESGSLNETLFF
TRBJ2-7	TRBV20-1	NA	TRBD2	TGCAGTGCTAGAGATGTAGCGGGGCCTCCCTACGAGCAGTACTTC	CSARDVAGPPYEQYF
TRBJ2-1	TRBV7-2	few	NA	TGTGCCAGCAGCCCTTGGACAGACTACAATGAGCAGTTCTTC	CASSPWTDYNEQFF
TRBJ2-1	TRBV9	NA	NA	TGTGCCAGCAGCGTAGCTAGCCCCAGCTCCTACAATGAGCAGTTCTTC	CASSVASPSSYNEQFF
TRBJ2-5	TRBV2	few	TRBD1	TGTGCCAGCAGTGGAGGAGACAGGGGGACAGTTAGCGAGACCCAGTACTTC	CASSGGDRGTVSETQYF
TRBJ1-4	TRBV2	many	TRBD1	TGTGCCAGCTCGGGACAGGGTAATGAAAAACTGTTTTTT	CASSGQGNEKLFF
TRBJ1-1	TRBV19	NA	TRBD1	TGTGCCAGTAGTATAGAGGGACAGGGTATGAACACTGAAGCTTTCTTT	CASSIEGQGMNTEAFF
TRBJ2-2	TRBV2	NA	TRBD1	TGTGCCAGGTGCCCGGGACAGGGCACCGGGGAGCTGTTTTTT	CARCPGQGTGELFF
TRBJ2-1	TRBV12-3/TRBV12-4	few	NA	TGTGCCAGCAGTGCCGGGACTCCTACCTACAATGAGCAGTTCTTC	CASSAGTPTYNEQFF
TRBJ1-4	TRBV20-1	NA	NA	TGCAGTGCTAGCCTGGGGTCTAATGAAAAACTGTTTTTT	CSASLGSNEKLFF
TRBJ2-5	TRBV2	NA	NA	TGTGCCAACACCAGGGGACTGGCGGGCCTCCAAGAGACCCAGTACTTC	CANTRGLAGLQETQYF
TRBJ1-2	TRBV29-1	NA	NA	TGCAGCGTTGAGCGGCATAACTATGGCTACACCTTC	CSVERHNYGYTF
TRBJ2-6	TRBV7-2	NA	TRBD1	TGTGCCAGCAGCTTAGCGAGCAGGGGGTATGGGGCCAACGTCCTGACTTTC	CASSLASRGYGANVLTF
TRBJ2-1	TRBV14	few	TRBD2	TGTGCCAGCAGCCAAGAATGGAGCGGGGGTTCCTACAATGAGCAGTTCTTC	CASSQEWSGGSYNEQFF
TRBJ2-1	TRBV2	few	TRBD1	TGTGCCAGCAGGAACCCGGGACAGGGGACATTAAGCTCCTACAATGAGCAGTTCTTC	CASRNPGQGTLSSYNEQFF
TRBJ1-6	TRBV7-2	NA	NA	TGTGCCAGCAGCTTCGGGGGGCAGGAAAATAATTCACCCCTCCACTTT	CASSFGGQENNSPLHF
TRBJ2-1	TRBV7-2	many	NA	TGTGCCAGCAGCCCTTCCTCCCGTACTAGCAATGAGCAGTTCTTC	CASSPSSRTSNEQFF
TRBJ2-1	TRBV12-5	NA	TRBD2	TGTGGCACTGCGGCTAGCGGGGGGGCCAATGAGCAGTTCTTC	CGTAASGGANEQFF
TRBJ2-1	TRBV9	NA	NA	TGTGCCAGCAGCGTAGAGGTAGACTACAATGAGCAGTTCTTC	CASSVEVDYNEQFF
TRBJ2-5	TRBV9	few	NA	TGTGCCAGCAGCCAGGCGAGCGCGGAGACCCAGCACTTC	CASSQASAETQHF
TRBJ1-2	TRBV5-5	few	TRBD1	TGTGCCAGCAGCCTGGGACAGGGACTAGCTTATGGCTACACCTTC	CASSLGQGLAYGYTF
TRBJ2-5	TRBV7-2	few	TRBD2	TGTGCCAGCAGTCTTAGCTCAGGGAGGGGAGAGACCCAGTACTTC	CASSLSSGRGETQYF
TRBJ2-3	TRBV7-9	few	TRBD1	TGTGCCAGCAGCTTCGGACAGGGACCAGATACGCAGTATTTT	CASSFGQGPDTQYF
TRBJ2-3	TRBV5-1	NA	NA	TGCGCCAGCAGCTTGGTGCGGTACACAGATACGCAGTATTTT	CASSLVRYTDTQYF
TRBJ1-1	TRBV7-2	few	TRBD1	TGTGCCAGCAGCGTAGACAGGGGCCGTATGGCTTTCTTT	CASSVDRGRMAFF
TRBJ2-5	TRBV20-1	NA	NA	TGCAGTGCTAGAGATGGGAACGGGTCAGGGGAGACCCAGTACTTC	CSARDGNGSGETQYF
TRBJ1-1	TRBV19	NA	NA	TGTGCCAGTTCCTACAGGGCGACCACTGAAGCTTTCTTT	CASSYRATTEAFF
TRBJ2-1	TRBV2	NA	NA	TGTGCCAGCACCGAGGGTCAGACGTGGAGCTCCTACAATGAGCAGTTCTTC	CASTEGQTWSSYNEQFF
TRBJ2-1	TRBV20-1	few	NA	TGCAGTGGACTAGACCTAACTTTGGGACCGAACAATGAGCAGTTCTTC	CSGLDLTLGPNNEQFF
TRBJ2-3	TRBV6-1	few	TRBD1	TGTGCCAGCAGGCCGGGACAGGGAGTTTTGACAGATACGCAGTATTTT	CASRPGQGVLTDTQYF
TRBJ1-5	TRBV12-3/TRBV12-4	few	NA	TGTGCCAGCAGACGTTCCGGGACGCAAGAGTACCAGGCCCAGCATTTT	CASRRSGTQEYQAQHF
TRBJ1-2	TRBV15	NA	NA	TGTGCCACCAGCAGAGACGAGGGAGGAGGCTATGGCTACACCTTC	CATSRDEGGGYGYTF
TRBJ2-5	TRBV5-4	NA	NA	TGTGCCAGCAGCTTGTTAGTAGGGAAAGAGACCCAGTACTTC	CASSLLVGKETQYF
TRBJ2-7	TRBV27	few	TRBD2	TGTGCCAGCAGTTCTCGCGGCGGGGGGGCCCTCCTCGAGCAGTACTTC	CASSSRGGGALLEQYF
TRBJ2-5	TRBV7-8	NA	TRBD1	TGTGCCGGCAGCCCCAGGGGGTTAACAGAGACCCAGTACTTC	CAGSPRGLTETQYF